This T cell receptor (beta chain) came from a study of blood T cell repertoires in COVID-19. Looking at the study overall: Italy, Spain and the United States were the sources of the convalescent and acute COVID-19 samples. T cells, B-cell-depleted T cells, or PBMCs supplied cDNA or gDNA.

Methods used by the authors: Amplification from reference gene primers served as the basis for estimated nucleated cell counts. Some clones are missing from TCRdb's copy, which holds only in-frame ones; the method was immunoSEQ multiplex PCR. From that table come the V and J calls and clone size; the DNA was used to work out D and trimming. The repertoire holds nearly 110,000 clones, 76% seen once, with 6.2% in the top ten. The CDR3 length is 13 residues. From germline, CDR1 is SGHTA and CDR2 FQGNSA. V lost 2 bases to trimming and J lost 3 bases, with 8 bases between them. Followed longitudinally, the Seattle patients had been enrolled during active infection.

The chain recombines TRBV7-2 with TRBJ2-7; the D gene is possibly TRBD2 (5 bases). The clonotype comes from a man older than 75 with COVID-19, enrolled during active disease. The specimen sequenced was peripheral blood. Here the CDR3 reads CASSLNGLYEQYF. The DNA for the CDR3 is TGTGCCAGCAGCTTAAACGGACTCTACGAGCAGTACTTC. The whole variable domain, remainder taken from reference TRBV7-2 and TRBJ2-7, is GAGVSQSPSNKVTEKGKDVELRCDPISGHTALYWYRQSLGQGLEFLIYFQGNSAPDKSGLPSDRFSAERTGGSVSTLTIQRTQQEDSAVYLCASSLNGLYEQYFGPGTRLTVT.